The subject of this entry is one T cell receptor (beta chain). Its target is not known. V lost 1 base, J lost 8 bases, and 15 bases lay in between. There are 16 residues in the CDR3. Germline V CDR1 and CDR2: SGHTA, FQGNSA. The data were produced by immunoSEQ multiplex PCR, yet TCRdb's version contains in-frame clones alone and is incomplete. The table shows roughly 380,000 clones, with roughly 84% occurring only once. These data come from a study of Ad26.COV2.S vaccination and SARS-CoV-2 variants. The wider study: The study gave Ad26.COV2.S intramuscularly, once or twice 56 days apart. Study findings and constraints: Vaccinees displayed broader spike-specific TCR repertoires than placebo recipients. Substantial breadth in spike-specific CD8+ and CD4+ T cell responses was reportedly seen after vaccination.

The treatment is: about 20 received Ad26.COV2.S at low or high dose, single or two shots; 5 received placebo; per-sample allocation not given. Following the first vaccine or placebo injection, samples were taken on day 63. A Boston adult aged 18-55 years was the donor. The J gene is TRBJ1-6, the V gene TRBV7-2, with D perhaps TRBD1 (5 bases). This specimen was peripheral blood, taken in a trial of Ad26.COV2.S vaccine versus placebo. The sequence derives from a person between 18 and 59 years old who received the Ad26.COV2.S COVID-19 vaccine or a placebo. CDR3 coding DNA: TGTGCCAGCAGCTTAGACAGGACCGGACGAGATTCACCCCTCCACTTT. Translated: CASSLDRTGRDSPLHF.